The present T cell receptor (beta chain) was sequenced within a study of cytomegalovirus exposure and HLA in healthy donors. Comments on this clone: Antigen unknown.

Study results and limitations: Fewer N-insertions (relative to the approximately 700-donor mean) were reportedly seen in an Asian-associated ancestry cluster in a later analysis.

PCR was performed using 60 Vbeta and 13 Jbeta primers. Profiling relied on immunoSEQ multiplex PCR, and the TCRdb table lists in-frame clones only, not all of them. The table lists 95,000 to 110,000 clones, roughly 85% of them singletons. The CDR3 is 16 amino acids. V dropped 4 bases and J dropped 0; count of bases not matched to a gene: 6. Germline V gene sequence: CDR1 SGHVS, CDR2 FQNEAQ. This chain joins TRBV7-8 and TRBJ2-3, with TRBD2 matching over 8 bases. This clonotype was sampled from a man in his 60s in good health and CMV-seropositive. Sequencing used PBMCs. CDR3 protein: CASSSGLAHSTDTQYF. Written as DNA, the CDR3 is TGTGCCAGCAGCTCAGGACTAGCTCATAGCACAGATACGCAGTATTTT.